The 22 T cell receptor beta chains listed next were all sequenced from one sample in a study of blood T cells in healthy people across ages (dated by TCRdb to between 2014 and 2017). Libraries were built with 5' RACE. A second roughly 6 to 12 cycle PCR used a sample-barcoded 5' primer and a J-beta primer mix. TCRdb's own reprocessing of the public reads used fastp at Q25 and MiXCR and kept productive beta chains. Entries that share a CDR3 protein sequence are merged under the most common genes and DNA. The sample has 1.5 million to 2 million distinct CDR3 sequences on record, about 39% of them singletons. 23% of the sample lies in the top ten. Sequences were obtained from blood. The receptors were sampled from a human donor in good health.

This clonotype turned up a few times. The gene calls are TRBV20-1 and TRBJ1-2; TRBD1 aligns across 10 bases. The germline gives CDR1 DFQATT, CDR2 SNEGSKA (reference sequence). With V trimmed by 4 bases and J by 4 bases, 6 bases remained unmatched. The length of the CDR3 is 14 residues. The CDR3 region is CSATDRGQGYGYTF. The CDR3 DNA sequence: TGCAGTGCTACCGACAGGGGGCAAGGCTATGGCTACACCTTC.

This clonotype came up a few times. An end of the junction differs from the germline gene, which may be a read error. This chain connects TRBV7-9 to TRBJ2-5, with 7 bases matching TRBD1. Germline CDR1 and CDR2: SEHNR and FQNEAQ (reference sequence). The CDR3 consists of 16 residues. The CDR3 loop reads CASSLRDSPFQGTQYF. CDR3 coding DNA: TGTGCCAGCAGCTTACGGGACAGTCCTTTCCAAGGGACCCAGTACTTC.

This clonotype occurred a few times. The chain carries TRBV5-1 and TRBJ1-4, with D unclear. Germline assignment: CDR1 SGHRS and CDR2 YFSETQ. Deletions cut 0 bases from V and 4 bases from J, with 7 bases between. This CDR3 is 14 amino acids long. The CDR3 DNA reads as TGCGCCAGCAGCTTGGCCCCAATTAATGAAAAACTGTTTTTT. Its protein product is CASSLAPINEKLFF.

V gene TRBV29-1 combines with J gene TRBJ2-3; 10 bases are shared with TRBD2. CDR1 is SQVTM and CDR2 is ANQGSEA in the germline V gene. The CDR3 loop spans 15 amino acids. Trimming removed 6 bases from V and 0 bases from J; junction bases left unmatched: 6. CDR3 amino acids: CSVASGGPSTDTQYF. Here the CDR3 DNA reads TGCAGCGTCGCTAGCGGGGGCCCTAGCACAGATACGCAGTATTTT.

The V gene is TRBV7-9, the J gene TRBJ1-2; D is unresolved. The CDR3 sequence is 14 residues long. Looked up from germline, CDR1 is SEHNR and CDR2 is FQNEAQ (reference sequence). The germline V and J ends were trimmed by 1 base and 5 bases, with 11 bases remaining between them. In nucleotides, the CDR3 is TGTGCCAGCAGCTTAGATGGCAGGATGTATGGCTACACCTTC. It translates to CASSLDGRMYGYTF.

This clonotype has a handful of counts. The chain is built from TRBV11-1 and TRBJ2-7; D remains ambiguous. V shed 5 bases and J shed 2 bases, with 40 bases lying between them. The V gene's germline CDR1 is SGHAT and CDR2 FQDESV (reference sequence). The CDR3 contains 23 residues. The CDR3: CASSPRLVSTDPKVNTLTYEQYF. Here the CDR3 DNA reads TGTGCCAGCAGCCCACGTCTGGTTAGCACAGATCCTAAAGTCAACACCTTGACCTACGAGCAGTACTTC.

This clonotype was observed a handful of times. The genes are TRBV4-3 and TRBJ2-3; 11 nucleotides align to TRBD2. The CDR3 has 15 amino acids. Germline assignment: CDR1 LGHNA and CDR2 YSLEER. V dropped 3 bases and J dropped 5; count of bases not matched to a gene: 4. For the CDR3, the DNA is TGCGCCAGCAGCCAGCGTAGCGGGGGGGTAGATACGCAGTATTTT. Translated, it gives CASSQRSGGVDTQYF.

This clonotype came up once. The genes are TRBV20-1 and TRBJ2-1; D is tentatively TRBD1 or TRBD2 (5 bases each). V dropped 6 bases and J dropped 10 bases, with 19 bases sitting between them. CDR1 DFQATT and CDR2 SNEGSKA come from the germline V gene (reference sequence). This CDR3 is built from 13 residues. DNA for the CDR3: TGCAGTGCCCGGGGCCTAGTCTGGGGAGAGCAGTTCTTC. It is translated as CSARGLVWGEQFF.

This chain joins TRBV20-1 and TRBJ2-1; unclear D gene. CDR3 length: 11 amino acids. Germline V gene data show CDR1 as DFQATT and CDR2 as SNEGSKA (reference sequence). V lost 5 bases to trimming and J lost 7 bases, with 9 bases between them. The CDR3 spells CSASTLNEQFF. Here the CDR3 DNA reads TGCAGTGCTTCAACTCTTAATGAGCAGTTCTTC.

This clonotype appeared many times. The DNA of the CDR3 is TGCGCCAGCAGCCAAGATCCTAGGGTGGGTCTTAGCCAGTACTTC. Its protein is CASSQDPRVGLSQYF. The chain combines TRBV4-3 with TRBJ2-5; no definite D call. Trimming shortened V by 0 bases and J by 10 bases, and 18 bases separated the two germline ends. Germline V gives CDR1 LGHNA, CDR2 YSLEER. This CDR3 has 15 amino acids.

A few counts support this clonotype. The chain couples TRBV4-3 to TRBJ2-1; possibly TRBD1 or TRBD2 for D (5 bases each). The V end was cut by 0 bases, the J end by 5 bases, with 14 bases between. The CDR3 has 16 residues. The V gene's germline CDR1 is LGHNA and CDR2 YSLEER. As DNA, the CDR3 is TGCGCCAGCAGCCAAGATGGGACGGGGCCAAACAATGAGCAGTTCTTC. Amino acids: CASSQDGTGPNNEQFF.

This chain joins TRBV12-3 or TRBV12-4 and TRBJ1-3; D is possibly TRBD1 (5 bases). V lost 6 bases and J 2 bases, leaving 14 bases between the germline ends. The CDR3 is made up of 15 amino acids. The CDR3, as DNA: TGTGCCAGCAGCCTTGGGGGGGACCCTGGAAACACCATATATTTT. This translates into CASSLGGDPGNTIYF.

This clonotype has only a few counts. The J gene is TRBJ2-5, the V gene TRBV6-5; no clear D. The CDR3 covers 12 residues. The germline V gene has CDR1 MNHEY and CDR2 SVGAGI. Trimming cost V 5 bases and J 4 bases, with 8 bases left between them. The CDR3, as DNA: TGTGCCAGCAGTACCGCAGGAGAGACCCAGTACTTC. Protein product: CASSTAGETQYF.

The V gene is TRBV4-3, the J gene TRBJ2-3; TRBD2 matches at 14 bases. The germline V gene encodes CDR1 LGHNA and CDR2 YSLEER. Trimming cost V 6 bases and J 4 bases; bases outside gene matches: 12. This CDR3 is 18 amino acids long. The CDR3 sequence: CASSYSGTSGGIADTQYF. DNA of the CDR3: TGCGCCAGCAGTTATTCCGGGACTAGCGGGGGCATTGCAGATACGCAGTATTTT.

The sample holds a few counts of this clonotype. The chain is built from TRBV20-1 and TRBJ2-7; weak D call: TRBD2 (5 bases). Deletions cut 7 bases from V and 0 bases from J, with 13 bases between. Looked up from germline, CDR1 is DFQATT and CDR2 is SNEGSKA (reference sequence). There are 13 residues in the CDR3. CDR3 coding DNA: TGCAGTGTTCCCGTGGGGAGCTCCTACGAGCAGTACTTC. It yields the protein CSVPVGSSYEQYF.

The V call is TRBV20-1, the J call TRBJ1-1, with 7 bases lining up with TRBD1. The V segment lost 5 bases and the J segment 3 bases; nucleotides outside the gene matches: 12. Per germline, CDR1 DFQATT and CDR2 SNEGSKA (reference sequence). The CDR3 loop spans 15 amino acids. DNA for the CDR3: TGCAGTGCTTGGGGGGCAGGGACAGAGGACACTGAAGCTTTCTTT. Encoded protein: CSAWGAGTEDTEAFF.

The sample holds many counts of this clonotype. V and J are TRBV2 and TRBJ2-7; D remains unclear. From germline, CDR1 is SNHLY and CDR2 FYNNEI. CDR3 length: 11 residues. V was cut by 1 base and J by 7 bases, with 5 bases left in between. CDR3 sequence reads: CASSEVGEQYF. CDR3 in DNA: TGTGCCAGCAGTGAAGTTGGAGAGCAGTACTTC.

The chain carries TRBV3-1 and TRBJ2-3, with 13 bases matching TRBD2. The J segment lost 2 bases and the V segment lost 2 bases, leaving 4 bases of the junction unmatched. Per the germline V gene, CDR1 is LGHDT and CDR2 is YNNKEL (reference sequence). The CDR3 contains 17 residues. The CDR3 coding sequence is TGTGCCAGCAGCCAACTCGGACTAGCGGGGGACACAGATACGCAGTATTTT. The encoded protein is CASSQLGLAGDTDTQYF.

The table lists this clonotype with many counts. This sequence joins TRBV28 and TRBJ1-2, with D tentatively TRBD1 (5 bases). The CDR3 loop spans 14 amino acids. Looked up from germline, CDR1 is MDHEN and CDR2 is SYDVKM. V lost 5 bases and J 2 bases, leaving 12 bases between the germline ends. The CDR3 coding sequence is TGTGCCAGCAGTGACAGTCCCTTGAACTATGGCTACACCTTC. This gives the protein CASSDSPLNYGYTF.

This clonotype turned up a few times. The genes are TRBV6-5 and TRBJ1-2; TRBD1 matches 9 bases. Looked up from germline, CDR1 is MNHEY and CDR2 is SVGAGI. The ends lost 5 bases at V and 3 bases at J; junction bases unmatched: 7. The CDR3 is made up of 15 amino acids. The CDR3 DNA reads as TGTGCCAGCAGTGGCCAACAGGGGGCGGACTATGGCTACACCTTC. It is translated as CASSGQQGADYGYTF.

CDR3 loop: CAWREQGRDEKLFF. Written as DNA, the CDR3 is TGTGCCTGGAGGGAACAGGGAAGAGATGAAAAACTGTTTTTT. V usage is TRBV30 and J usage is TRBJ1-4; a possible D gene is TRBD1 (6 bases). The germline V gene has CDR1 GTSNPN and CDR2 SVGIG (reference sequence). The CDR3 has 14 residues. Trimming took off 3 bases at V and 6 bases at J, with 14 bases between the two ends.

As concerns this clonotype: Compared with germline, one end of the junction differs, possibly owing to a read error. The chain combines TRBV7-7 with TRBJ2-7, with TRBD1 matching 7 bases. The CDR3 has 15 amino acids. Germline V lookup: CDR1 SSHAT, CDR2 FNYEAQ (reference sequence). The CDR3 DNA reads TGTGCTAGCAGCCCGCACCCAGGGACAGCCTACGAGCAGTACTTC. Translation: CASSPHPGTAYEQYF.